The next 31 T cell receptor beta chains were all read from a single sample in a study of blood T cell repertoires in COVID-19. The protocol was immunoSEQ multiplex PCR, while the TCRdb copy is restricted to in-frame clones and leaves out a portion. The sample records around 140,000 clones, 80% to 85% being singletons. Source material: peripheral blood. The receptors come from a woman aged 55-70 years with acute or convalescent COVID-19.

This clone turned up a few times. The CDR3 DNA reads TGTGCCGGACAGGGGTACGGTGGCTACACCTTC. Its protein product is CAGQGYGGYTF. The chain employs TRBV19 and TRBJ1-2, with 9 bases matching TRBD1. This CDR3 has 11 amino acids. Germline CDR1 is LNHDA and CDR2 is SQIVND (reference sequence). Trimming cost V 11 bases and J 7 bases; bases outside gene matches: 5. Full variable domain (outside the CDR3, taken from reference TRBV19 and TRBJ1-2): DGGITQSPKYLFRKEGQNVTLSCEQNLNHDAMYWYRQDPGQGLRLIYYSQIVNDFQKGDIAEGYSVSREKKESFPLTVTSAQKNPTAFYLCAGQGYGGYTFGSGTRLTVV.

The V gene is TRBV19, the J gene TRBJ1-3; D is undetermined. Trimming took off 5 bases at V and 0 bases at J, with 8 bases between the two ends. This CDR3 has 14 amino acids. Germline-derived CDR1 and CDR2 are LNHDA and SQIVND (reference sequence). CDR3 loop: CASSPQSSGNTIYF. Here the CDR3 DNA reads TGTGCCAGTAGTCCCCAGTCCTCTGGAAACACCATATATTTT. Using reference TRBV19 and TRBJ1-3 for the parts outside the CDR3, the full variable domain is DGGITQSPKYLFRKEGQNVTLSCEQNLNHDAMYWYRQDPGQGLRLIYYSQIVNDFQKGDIAEGYSVSREKKESFPLTVTSAQKNPTAFYLCASSPQSSGNTIYFGEGSWLTVV.

This sequence joins TRBV24-1 and TRBJ1-2; D gene ambiguous. V was shortened by 2 bases and J by 7 bases, with 10 bases between the two germline ends. The CDR3 is 13 amino acids. Germline values: CDR1 KGHDR, CDR2 SFDVKD. The chain's CDR3 is CATSDSGVRGYTF. The DNA of the CDR3 is TGTGCCACCAGTGATTCCGGGGTCCGTGGCTACACCTTC.

The V gene is TRBV6-6, the J gene TRBJ2-5, with TRBD2 identical over 7 bases. CDR3 length equals 16 residues. V gave up 6 bases and J gave up 5 bases; unmatched junction bases: 15. Germline CDR1 MNHNY, CDR2 SVGAGI (reference sequence). Here the CDR3 DNA reads TGTGCCAGCAGGGGCGGCGGGGCGGGAGTTACTGAGACCCAGTACTTC. Translation gives CASRGGGAGVTETQYF.

This clone has a single count. The chain combines TRBV5-1 with TRBJ2-7; D ambiguous. Germline loops: CDR1 SGHRS, CDR2 YFSETQ. The CDR3 is 14 amino acids. V lost 3 bases, J lost 0 bases, and 10 bases lay in between. CDR3 coding DNA: TGCGCCAGCAGCTCCCCCCCAGTCTCCTACGAGCAGTACTTC. Translating it yields CASSSPPVSYEQYF. The full variable domain, in which reference TRBV5-1 and TRBJ2-7 provide the parts outside the CDR3, is KAGVTQTPRYLIKTRGQQVTLSCSPISGHRSVSWYQQTPGQGLQFLFEYFSETQRNKGNFPGRFSGRQFSNSRSEMNVSTLELGDSALYLCASSSPPVSYEQYFGPGTRLTVT.

The gene calls are TRBV19 and TRBJ2-6, with 7 positions matching TRBD1. Losses at the gene ends were 7 bases for V and 3 bases for J; bases not matched to a gene: 12. CDR1 is LNHDA, CDR2 SQIVND, per germline (reference sequence). The CDR3 is 17 residues long. The CDR3 sequence is CASTASGGFGGANVLTF. DNA for the CDR3: TGTGCCAGTACTGCGTCAGGGGGTTTCGGTGGGGCCAACGTCCTGACTTTC.

The chain is built from TRBV6-9 and TRBJ2-3; possible D gene TRBD1, 7 bases. Deletions cut 3 bases from V and 2 bases from J, with 9 bases between. Germline V lookup: CDR1 MNHGY, CDR2 SVAAGI. The CDR3 extends over 14 amino acids. As DNA, the CDR3 is TGTGCCAGCAGTTACAGGGGGGCCACAGATACGCAGTATTTT. Its translation is CASSYRGATDTQYF.

This clone appeared a few times. One end of the junction fails to match germline, which may point to a read error. The V and J genes are TRBV7-7 and TRBJ2-5; TRBD1 might be the D (6 bases). Germline V lookup: CDR1 SSHAT, CDR2 FNYEAQ (reference sequence). The CDR3 has 15 amino acids. CDR3 in amino acids: CASSLAQGKGETQYF. The CDR3 DNA reads as TGTGCTAGCAGCTTAGCCCAGGGGAAGGGAGAGACCCAGTACTTC.

This chain joins TRBV30 and TRBJ2-3; TRBD1 aligns across 9 bases. The CDR3 sequence is 13 residues long. The trim removed 0 bases at V and 5 bases at J, leaving 0 bases unmatched. CDR1 GTSNPN and CDR2 SVGIG come from the germline V gene (reference sequence). CDR3 DNA sequence: TGTGCCTGGAGTGTGGACAGGGGAGATACGCAGTATTTT. Its translation is CAWSVDRGDTQYF.

J is TRBJ1-1 and V is TRBV20-1, with D possibly being TRBD1 (6 bases). The V gene's germline CDR1 is DFQATT and CDR2 SNEGSKA (reference sequence). The CDR3 totals 11 residues. Trimming took 3 bases from V and 7 from J, leaving 9 bases between them. DNA for the CDR3: TGCAGTGCTAGGGACAGCGGTGAAGCTTTCTTT. Its translation: CSARDSGEAFF.

This clone turned up a few times. V usage is TRBV19 and J usage is TRBJ2-7; TRBD1 might be the D (5 bases). The V and J ends lost 6 bases and 6 bases respectively, with 15 bases between them. CDR1 is LNHDA, CDR2 SQIVND, per germline (reference sequence). The CDR3 totals 13 residues. The CDR3 region has the DNA TGTGCCAGTAGCTCCCTCACAGGTTCCGAGCAGTACTTC. Its protein product is CASSSLTGSEQYF. The full variable domain, with the rest looked up from reference TRBV19 and TRBJ2-7, is DGGITQSPKYLFRKEGQNVTLSCEQNLNHDAMYWYRQDPGQGLRLIYYSQIVNDFQKGDIAEGYSVSREKKESFPLTVTSAQKNPTAFYLCASSSLTGSEQYFGPGTRLTVT.

V usage is TRBV4-1 and J usage is TRBJ2-5; D ambiguous. There are 13 residues in the CDR3. CDR1 MGHRA and CDR2 YSYEKL come from the germline V gene. Trimming shortened V by 1 base and J by 1 base, and 4 bases separated the two germline ends. This chain's CDR3 is CASSQVSQETQYF. CDR3 sequence (DNA): TGCGCCAGCAGCCAAGTCAGCCAAGAGACCCAGTACTTC.

The rearrangement joins TRBV18 to TRBJ1-3, with 7 bases fitting TRBD1. V was pared by 3 bases and J by 9 bases, with 14 bases of the junction left unmatched. The CDR3 extends over 16 amino acids. From germline, CDR1 is KGHSH and CDR2 LQKENI. In DNA form, the CDR3 reads TGTGCCAGCTCACCGAGAGGACAGGCAACTGGGGGCACCATATATTTT. This gives the protein CASSPRGQATGGTIYF.

This rearrangement joins TRBV5-6 to TRBJ2-2; TRBD2 is a possible D gene (6 bases). The CDR3 extends over 16 amino acids. V dropped 4 bases and J dropped 7 bases, with 20 bases sitting between them. The germline gives CDR1 SGHDT, CDR2 YYEEEE. The CDR3 protein is CASSRRRLEGIGELFF. CDR3 nucleotides: TGTGCCAGCAGCCGGAGGAGACTAGAAGGAATCGGGGAGCTGTTTTTT.

The rearrangement links TRBV27 to TRBJ1-6; tentatively, D is TRBD1 (5 bases). The CDR3 extends over 14 amino acids. CDR1 is MNHEY, CDR2 SMNVEV, per germline (reference sequence). V dropped 2 bases and J dropped 7 bases, with 9 bases sitting between them. CDR3 bases: TGTGCCAGCAGTTTAGTCACAGGAAATTCACCCCTCCACTTT. It yields the protein CASSLVTGNSPLHF.

CDR3 sequence reads: CARRTSGSHEQFF. As DNA, the CDR3 is TGTGCTCGGCGGACTAGCGGATCACATGAGCAGTTCTTC. The chain joins TRBV30 to TRBJ2-1, with TRBD2 identical over 10 bases. The CDR3 is made up of 13 amino acids. Germline CDR1 is GTSNPN and CDR2 is SVGIG (reference sequence).

V is TRBV12-5 and J is TRBJ2-5; D remains unclear. This CDR3 contains 13 residues. The V end lost 1 base, the J end lost 4 bases, and 7 bases lay between the germline ends. The germline V gene has CDR1 LGHNT and CDR2 FRNRAP. The CDR3 DNA reads TGTGCTAGTGGTTTGGGTAGCATAGAGACCCAGTACTTC. Its protein is CASGLGSIETQYF.

V usage is TRBV2 and J usage is TRBJ2-7; 8 positions agree with TRBD1. CDR3 length equals 14 residues. Germline V gene lookup returns CDR1 SNHLY and CDR2 FYNNEI. V gave up 7 bases and J gave up 6 bases; unmatched junction bases: 11. In nucleotides, the CDR3 is TGTGCCAGCACGACCTTGGGCAGGGGGCTCGAGCAGTACTTC. Its translation: CASTTLGRGLEQYF.

Turning to this clone: The same CDR3 can be traced to other DNA sequences in this sample. This chain connects TRBV7-2 to TRBJ2-3; 7 bases are shared with TRBD2. V lost 0 bases to trimming and J lost 6 bases; unmatched junction nucleotides: 3. CDR1 is SGHTA and CDR2 is FQGNSA in the germline V gene. The CDR3 loop spans 14 amino acids. This chain's CDR3 is CASSLAGGVDTQYF. CDR3 nucleotides: TGTGCCAGCAGCTTAGCGGGAGGGGTGGATACGCAGTATTTT.

This sequence joins TRBV19 and TRBJ2-1; D remains ambiguous. The CDR3 runs to 16 residues. Germline CDR1 is LNHDA and CDR2 is SQIVND (reference sequence). V lost 2 bases to trimming and J lost 4 bases, with 15 bases between them. CDR3 loop: CASSISARTRYNEQFF. As DNA, the CDR3 is TGTGCCAGTAGTATATCAGCTAGAACAAGATACAATGAGCAGTTCTTC. Variable domain in full (rest from reference TRBV19 and TRBJ2-1): DGGITQSPKYLFRKEGQNVTLSCEQNLNHDAMYWYRQDPGQGLRLIYYSQIVNDFQKGDIAEGYSVSREKKESFPLTVTSAQKNPTAFYLCASSISARTRYNEQFFGPGTRLTVL.

The V call is TRBV19, the J call TRBJ1-2; D ambiguous. In germline, CDR1 is LNHDA, CDR2 SQIVND (reference sequence). The length of the CDR3 is 13 residues. V lost 6 bases, J lost 8 bases, and 16 bases lay in between. CDR3 sequence reads: CASSIGVTAGYTF. CDR3 nucleotides: TGTGCCAGTAGCATCGGGGTGACTGCCGGCTACACCTTC. Full variable domain (rest looked up from reference TRBV19 and TRBJ1-2): DGGITQSPKYLFRKEGQNVTLSCEQNLNHDAMYWYRQDPGQGLRLIYYSQIVNDFQKGDIAEGYSVSREKKESFPLTVTSAQKNPTAFYLCASSIGVTAGYTFGSGTRLTVV.

The genes are TRBV19 and TRBJ1-2; TRBD1 aligns across 8 bases. CDR3 length: 15 residues. CDR1 is LNHDA and CDR2 is SQIVND in the germline V gene (reference sequence). With V trimmed by 4 bases and J by 3 bases, 7 bases remained unmatched. CDR3 DNA sequence: TGTGCCAGTAGTACAACGACAGGGGTTGACTATGGCTACACCTTC. Translated, it gives CASSTTTGVDYGYTF.

The chain uses TRBV19 and TRBJ1-2; 7 bases agree with TRBD1. This CDR3 has 13 amino acids. Trimming removed 7 bases from V and 2 bases from J; junction bases left unmatched: 4. Germline CDR1 is LNHDA and CDR2 is SQIVND (reference sequence). CDR3 amino acids: CASTWDSNYGYTF. For the CDR3, the DNA is TGTGCCAGTACCTGGGACAGCAACTATGGCTACACCTTC.

This chain connects TRBV5-1 to TRBJ1-1; possible D gene TRBD1, 5 bases. The CDR3 is 13 residues long. V was pared by 4 bases and J by 5 bases, with 12 bases between. Germline values: CDR1 SGHRS, CDR2 YFSETQ. The CDR3 nucleotides read TGCGCCAGCAGCGGGATCGGGGGTACTGAAGCTTTCTTT. It specifies CASSGIGGTEAFF.

The chain is built from TRBV28 and TRBJ1-5; no firm D call. Germline CDR1 reads MDHEN; CDR2 reads SYDVKM. Trimming shortened V by 6 bases and J by 5 bases, and 11 bases separated the two germline ends. The CDR3 has 13 amino acids. CDR3 sequence reads: CASRGGGHQPQHF. In DNA, the CDR3 is TGTGCCAGCAGGGGCGGAGGCCATCAGCCCCAGCATTTT. The full variable domain, in which reference TRBV28 and TRBJ1-5 provide the parts outside the CDR3, is DVKVTQSSRYLVKRTGEKVFLECVQDMDHENMFWYRQDPGLGLRLIYFSYDVKMKEKGDIPEGYSVSREKKERFSLILESASTNQTSMYLCASRGGGHQPQHFGDGTRLSIL.

This chain uses TRBV4-3 with TRBJ2-4; the D gene is possibly TRBD2 (7 bases). The V end lost 5 bases, the J end lost 8 bases, and 16 bases lay between the germline ends. This CDR3 is built from 14 residues. CDR1 and CDR2 (germline): LGHNA, YSLEER. CDR3 sequence reads: CASSTDREGDIQYF. CDR3 bases: TGCGCCAGCAGCACAGATAGGGAGGGGGACATTCAGTACTTC.

This chain uses TRBV7-2 with TRBJ2-3; 7 positions match TRBD2. The V and J ends lost 4 bases and 8 bases, in that order; junction bases with no gene match: 3. From germline, CDR1 is SGHTA and CDR2 FQGNSA. There are 12 residues in the CDR3. CDR3 amino acids: CASSWASGTQYF. CDR3 nucleotide sequence: TGTGCCAGCAGCTGGGCTAGCGGTACGCAGTATTTT.

DNA of the CDR3: TGTGCCAGCAGCTTGGGAGGGATGGGTCAGCCCCAGCATTTT. Its translation is CASSLGGMGQPQHF. V gene TRBV7-2 combines with J gene TRBJ1-5; D remains ambiguous. Between the trimmed V and J ends, which lost 3 bases and 6 bases, there was a span of 12 bases. This CDR3 has 14 amino acids. CDR1 and CDR2 (germline): SGHTA, FQGNSA. The entire variable domain, with the rest obtained from reference TRBV7-2 and TRBJ1-5, is as follows: GAGVSQSPSNKVTEKGKDVELRCDPISGHTALYWYRQSLGQGLEFLIYFQGNSAPDKSGLPSDRFSAERTGGSVSTLTIQRTQQEDSAVYLCASSLGGMGQPQHFGDGTRLSIL.

The gene calls are TRBV21-1 and TRBJ2-3; the table assigns TRBD2, which was not confirmed against the DNA. TRBV21-1 is noted as a pseudogene. CDR3 length: 17 amino acids. CDR3 nucleotides: TGTGCCAGCAGCAAAGTTGGACTAGCGGGAGGCACAGATACGCAGTATTTT. It translates to CASSKVGLAGGTDTQYF.

The gene calls are TRBV30 and TRBJ2-7; no firm D call. Germline CDR1 GTSNPN, CDR2 SVGIG (reference sequence). CDR3 length: 13 amino acids. Trimming cost V 0 bases and J 6 bases, with 12 bases left between them. The CDR3 DNA reads as TGTGCCTGGAGTGTATTGCCAAGCCGCGAGCAGTACTTC. Translating it yields CAWSVLPSREQYF.

CDR3 in DNA: TGTGCCAGCAGCCCGGCGGTGACAGGGGCGCTCTCTGGAAACACCATATATTTT. Translation: CASSPAVTGALSGNTIYF. This chain uses TRBV9 with TRBJ1-3, with 8 bases aligning to TRBD1. J was trimmed by 0 bases and V by 4 bases; bases with no gene match: 12. Germline lookup yields CDR1 SGDLS and CDR2 YYNGEE. The CDR3 length is 18 residues.